Shown below are 27 T cell receptor beta chains from a single sample sequenced in a study of blood T cell repertoires in COVID-19. Data came from immunoSEQ multiplex PCR; TCRdb stores just in-frame clones and leaves some out. The data contain under 150,000 clones, roughly 76% of them singletons. The sequencing input was peripheral blood. The receptors shown here come from a human donor with acute or convalescent COVID-19. The donor label of this sample is uncertain.

V and J are TRBV12-3 or TRBV12-4 and TRBJ2-1, with D perhaps TRBD1 (6 bases). V gave up 7 bases and J gave up 5 bases, with 9 bases separating them. This CDR3 has 12 residues. CDR3: CASNQGNNEQFF. The CDR3 nucleotides are TGTGCCAGCAATCAGGGGAACAATGAGCAGTTCTTC.

CDR3 sequence: CASSLGQGTTDEQFF. The CDR3 nucleotides read TGTGCCAGCAGCTTAGGACAGGGGACAACTGATGAGCAGTTCTTC. The chain combines TRBV7-9 with TRBJ2-1; 8 nucleotides agree with TRBD1. CDR1 SEHNR and CDR2 FQNEAQ come from the germline V gene (reference sequence). CDR3 length: 15 amino acids. Germline trimming cut 1 base from V and 8 bases from J; bases unmatched to any gene: 7. The full variable domain, rest sourced from reference TRBV7-9 and TRBJ2-1, is DTGVSQNPRHKITKRGQNVTFRCDPISEHNRLYWYRQTLGQGPEFLTYFQNEAQLEKSRLLSDRFSAERPKGSFSTLEIQRTEQGDSAMYLCASSLGQGTTDEQFFGPGTRLTVL.

V usage is TRBV11-2 and J usage is TRBJ2-7, with D possibly being TRBD2 (5 bases). This CDR3 has 14 amino acids. The germline V gene encodes CDR1 SGHAT and CDR2 FQNNGV. Trimming took 4 bases from V and 6 from J, leaving 16 bases between them. CDR3 DNA: TGTGCCAGCAGCTCAGGAAGGCAGGCGGGCGAGCAGTACGTC. Protein sequence: CASSSGRQAGEQYV.

The J gene is TRBJ1-4, the V gene TRBV4-1; a possible D gene is TRBD1 (6 bases). V was clipped by 0 bases and J by 8 bases, with 13 bases between them. CDR3 length: 15 residues. Germline V CDR1 and CDR2: MGHRA, YSYEKL. CDR3 nucleotides: TGCGCCAGCAGCCAAGAAGGCAGGGGAGTAGAAAAACTGTTTTTT. Its translation: CASSQEGRGVEKLFF.

V gene TRBV5-1 combines with J gene TRBJ1-1; D uncertain. Trimming cost V 4 bases and J 2 bases, with 15 bases left between them. The germline V gene encodes CDR1 SGHRS and CDR2 YFSETQ. This CDR3 is 15 amino acids long. The CDR3, as DNA: TGCGCCAGCAGCCGGAGACCGACGTCCAACACTGAAGCTTTCTTT. Encoded protein: CASSRRPTSNTEAFF.

This rearrangement joins TRBV11-2 to TRBJ1-2; 8 bases map to TRBD1. V shed 3 bases and J 14 bases; nucleotides not matched to a gene: 5. This CDR3 comprises 11 residues. CDR1 is SGHAT and CDR2 is FQNNGV in the germline V gene. CDR3 coding DNA: TGTGCCAGCAGCTTGGGGACAGGACGTACCTTC. It is translated as CASSLGTGRTF.

This clone was counted between two and nine times. CDR3 residues: CASRLGQGHGYTF. DNA for the CDR3: TGCGCCAGCAGGCTCGGACAGGGGCATGGCTACACCTTC. V and J are TRBV5-1 and TRBJ1-2; the match to TRBD1 covers 9 bases. V trimming: 5 bases; J trimming: 6 bases; junction bases outside the gene matches: 5. The CDR3 consists of 13 residues. In germline, CDR1 is SGHRS, CDR2 YFSETQ.

V is TRBV5-4 and J is TRBJ1-1, with a tentative D call TRBD1 (5 bases). The V gene's germline CDR1 is SGHNT and CDR2 YYREEE (reference sequence). This CDR3 spans 17 amino acids. V was trimmed by 0 bases and J by 5 bases, leaving 20 bases between them. The CDR3 region is CASSLEVGSLGGTEAFF. For the CDR3, the DNA is TGTGCCAGCAGCTTGGAGGTCGGGTCCTTGGGGGGTACTGAAGCTTTCTTT.

This clone came up once. The V call is TRBV3-1 (or the pseudogene TRBV3-2), the J call TRBJ2-3; tentative D call: TRBD2 (6 bases). Germline assignment: CDR1 LGHDT and CDR2 YNNKEL (reference sequence). The CDR3 spans 13 residues. The ends were cut back, 5 bases at V and 1 base at J, with 7 bases in the middle. In nucleotides, the CDR3 is TGTGCCAGCAGCGGCGGGGGCACAGATACGCAGTATTTT. It is translated as CASSGGGTDTQYF.

This chain joins TRBV6-1 and TRBJ2-2; 8 bases are a match to TRBD2. V lost 2 bases, J lost 2 bases, and 7 bases stayed unmatched. This CDR3 spans 17 amino acids. Germline V gene sequence: CDR1 MNHNS, CDR2 SASEGT. DNA of the CDR3: TGTGCCAGCAGTGAATGGAGGCGGGGGGTTAACACCGGGGAGCTGTTTTTT. This encodes CASSEWRRGVNTGELFF.

This sequence joins TRBV19 and TRBJ1-5, with D tentatively TRBD1 (5 bases). V lost 1 base, J lost 2 bases, and 12 bases lay in between. The CDR3 runs 16 residues. Germline CDR1 LNHDA, CDR2 SQIVND (reference sequence). The CDR3 DNA reads as TGTGCCAGTAGTATAGGGGGGGTTATTGGCAATCAGCCCCAGCATTTT. Protein product: CASSIGGVIGNQPQHF.

The gene calls are TRBV29-1 and TRBJ1-2; 8 bases map to TRBD1. CDR1 is SQVTM and CDR2 is ANQGSEA in the germline V gene. Trimming at V came to 3 bases and at J to 0 bases, leaving 6 bases not matched to a gene. The CDR3 totals 15 residues. CDR3 nucleotides: TGCAGCGTTGAGGCCAGGGGGCGGGCTAACTATGGCTACACCTTC. This codes for CSVEARGRANYGYTF.

The chain recombines TRBV6-1 with TRBJ2-5; 9 bases fit TRBD1. Per the germline V gene, CDR1 is MNHNS and CDR2 is SASEGT. After removal of 0 bases from V and 2 bases from J, the junction contained 4 bases not matched to a gene. The length of the CDR3 is 16 residues. This CDR3 is CASSEARGTGQETQYF. For the CDR3, the DNA is TGTGCCAGCAGTGAAGCCAGGGGGACAGGGCAAGAGACCCAGTACTTC.

The V call is TRBV10-3, the J call TRBJ1-2; TRBD1 agrees at 8 bases. The V gene's germline CDR1 is ENHRY and CDR2 SYGVKD. Trimming took 0 bases from V and 7 from J; bases not matched to a gene: 10. The CDR3 is made up of 16 amino acids. The CDR3 loop is CAISESPEAGGGGYTF. The DNA for the CDR3 is TGTGCCATCAGTGAGTCGCCCGAGGCAGGGGGCGGTGGCTACACCTTC.

This chain connects TRBV7-9 to TRBJ2-6; D uncertain. This CDR3 region has 13 residues. Germline loops: CDR1 SEHNR, CDR2 FQNEAQ (reference sequence). V was pared by 5 bases and J by 4 bases, with 6 bases between. CDR3 DNA: TGTGCCAGCAGCCCCGGGGGGGCCAACGTCCTGACTTTC. It codes for CASSPGGANVLTF.

The J gene is TRBJ2-3, the V gene TRBV2, with D tentatively TRBD2 (7 bases). The germline V gene encodes CDR1 SNHLY and CDR2 FYNNEI. V was trimmed by 6 bases and J by 5 bases, leaving 15 bases between them. The CDR3 loop spans 14 amino acids. The CDR3 sequence is CASREGGPVDTQYF. CDR3 sequence (DNA): TGTGCCAGCAGGGAGGGGGGGCCGGTAGATACGCAGTATTTT.

J is TRBJ1-1 and V is TRBV19, with D perhaps TRBD1 (6 bases). V gave up 3 bases and J gave up 1 base, with 6 bases separating them. There are 13 residues in the CDR3. CDR1 is LNHDA, CDR2 SQIVND, per germline (reference sequence). CDR3 amino acids: CASSMTGNTEAFF. The DNA of the CDR3 is TGTGCCAGTAGTATGACAGGGAACACTGAAGCTTTCTTT.

This clone was recorded once. This chain links TRBV25-1 with TRBJ1-1, with 10 bases identical to TRBD1. This CDR3 contains 14 residues. Germline loops: CDR1 MGHDK, CDR2 SYGVNS. Losses at the gene ends were 4 bases for V and 8 bases for J; bases not matched to a gene: 7. CDR3 DNA: TGTGCCAGCAGTGGGACAGGGGGTTTAGTAGAAGCTTTCTTT. This sequence encodes CASSGTGGLVEAFF.

The genes are TRBV4-1 and TRBJ2-7; maybe TRBD2 (6 bases). CDR1 is MGHRA and CDR2 is YSYEKL in the germline V gene. With 8 bases removed from V and 1 base from J, the gap between germline ends came to 12 bases. This CDR3 contains 13 residues. The CDR3 loop reads CASPGGGSYEQYV. CDR3 DNA sequence: TGCGCCAGCCCCGGGGGTGGTTCCTACGAGCAGTACGTC.

The chain carries TRBV5-4 and TRBJ2-7; 8 bases agree with TRBD2. The CDR3 has 14 residues. J gave up 2 bases and V 3 bases, and 4 bases lay outside the gene matches. The V gene's germline CDR1 is SGHNT and CDR2 YYREEE (reference sequence). CDR3 sequence reads: CASSWSGGTYEQYF. The CDR3 coding sequence is TGTGCCAGCAGCTGGAGCGGGGGCACCTACGAGCAGTACTTC.

DNA of the CDR3: TGTGCCAGCAGGGCGGGGACCAATCAGCCCCAGCATTTT. Protein: CASRAGTNQPQHF. This rearrangement joins TRBV19 to TRBJ1-5, with D tentatively TRBD1 (5 bases). The V and J ends lost 9 bases and 3 bases respectively, with 12 bases between them. This CDR3 is built from 13 residues. The V gene's germline CDR1 is LNHDA and CDR2 SQIVND (reference sequence). Variable domain in full (rest from reference TRBV19 and TRBJ1-5): DGGITQSPKYLFRKEGQNVTLSCEQNLNHDAMYWYRQDPGQGLRLIYYSQIVNDFQKGDIAEGYSVSREKKESFPLTVTSAQKNPTAFYLCASRAGTNQPQHFGDGTRLSIL.

The gene calls are TRBV7-2 and TRBJ1-2; no clear D gene. The CDR3 has 13 residues. Between the trimmed V and J ends, which lost 5 bases and 4 bases, there was a span of 11 bases. CDR1 SGHTA and CDR2 FQGNSA come from the germline V gene. CDR3 coding DNA: TGTGCCAGCAGCCCCGGGAGTTCCTATGGCTACACCTTC. Translating it yields CASSPGSSYGYTF.

The V and J genes are TRBV5-1 and TRBJ2-5; 9 positions match TRBD2. The CDR3 is 15 amino acids. J lost 4 bases, V lost 4 bases, and 8 bases had no gene match. Per the germline V gene, CDR1 is SGHRS and CDR2 is YFSETQ. CDR3 DNA: TGCGCCAGCAGCCCCGGGTCTAGCGGGGCAGAGACCCAGTACTTC. It is translated as CASSPGSSGAETQYF.

The chain links TRBV11-1 to TRBJ1-1; no reliable D call. The germline gives CDR1 SGHAT, CDR2 FQDESV (reference sequence). Trimming stripped 3 bases from V and 0 bases from J, with 11 bases between. The CDR3 sequence is 15 residues long. The CDR3: CASSFYSPMNTEAFF. CDR3 coding DNA: TGTGCCAGCAGCTTCTACAGCCCAATGAACACTGAAGCTTTCTTT.

The genes are TRBV5-1 and TRBJ1-2, with a weak D call TRBD1 (5 bases). V lost 4 bases to trimming and J lost 2 bases, with 12 bases between them. This CDR3 is 14 amino acids long. From germline, CDR1 is SGHRS and CDR2 YFSETQ. The CDR3 coding sequence is TGCGCCAGCAGCCGCGGGGGTCTGAACTATGGCTACACCTTC. It encodes CASSRGGLNYGYTF.

The rearrangement uses TRBV27 and TRBJ1-6; TRBD1 matches at 7 bases. Germline values: CDR1 MNHEY, CDR2 SMNVEV (reference sequence). Trimming took 5 bases from V and 7 from J; bases not matched to a gene: 5. The CDR3 contains 14 residues. The CDR3 is CASSPGTVNSPLHF. The CDR3 nucleotides are TGTGCCAGCAGTCCCGGGACAGTCAATTCACCCCTCCACTTT.

The V and J genes are TRBV19 and TRBJ1-6; 11 bases agree with TRBD1. Germline CDR1 is LNHDA and CDR2 is SQIVND (reference sequence). Trimming took 1 base from V and 8 from J; bases not matched to a gene: 1. The CDR3 has 15 residues. CDR3 sequence reads: CASSIGTGGHSPLHF. Here the CDR3 DNA reads TGTGCCAGTAGTATAGGGACAGGGGGCCATTCACCCCTCCACTTT.